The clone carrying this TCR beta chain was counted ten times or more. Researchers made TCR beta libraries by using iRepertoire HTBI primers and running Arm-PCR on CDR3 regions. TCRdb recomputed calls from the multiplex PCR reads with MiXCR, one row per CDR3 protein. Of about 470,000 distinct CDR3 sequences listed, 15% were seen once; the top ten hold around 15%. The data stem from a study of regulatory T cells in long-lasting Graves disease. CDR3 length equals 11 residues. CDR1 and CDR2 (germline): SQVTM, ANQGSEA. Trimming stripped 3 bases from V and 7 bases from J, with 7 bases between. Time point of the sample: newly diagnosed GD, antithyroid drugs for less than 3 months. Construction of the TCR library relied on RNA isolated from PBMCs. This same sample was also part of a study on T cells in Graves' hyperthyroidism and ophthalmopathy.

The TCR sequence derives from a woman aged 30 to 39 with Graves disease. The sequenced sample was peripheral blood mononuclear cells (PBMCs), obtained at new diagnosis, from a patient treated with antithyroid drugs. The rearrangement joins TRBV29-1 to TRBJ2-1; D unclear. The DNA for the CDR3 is TGCAGCGTTGAGTTCCATAATGAGCAGTTCTTC. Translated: CSVEFHNEQFF.